Below, 20 T cell receptor beta chains from the same sample are listed, as sequenced in a study of regulatory T cells in long-lasting Graves disease. To make TCR beta libraries, researchers used iRepertoire HTBI primers and Arm-PCR of CDR3 regions. From the multiplex PCR reads, TCRdb called clonotypes with MiXCR, one entry per CDR3 protein. The table lists about 430,000 distinct CDR3 sequences, around 20% of them singletons. Time point here: persistent/refractory GD, antithyroid drugs over 5 years with positive TRAb. The TCR library used RNA extracted from PBMCs. Sequences were derived from peripheral blood mononuclear cells (PBMCs), sampled when the disease was refractory, from a patient treated with antithyroid drugs. These TCRs come from a female donor with Graves disease.

Only a few counts were recorded for this clonotype. CDR3 nucleotide sequence: TGCAGTGTCAGGCGGGAGTACGGCACCGGGGAGCTGTTTTTT. Its protein is CSVRREYGTGELFF. J is TRBJ2-2 and V is TRBV20-1; TRBD2 aligns across 7 bases. This CDR3 is 14 amino acids long. V lost 7 bases to trimming and J lost 4 bases; unmatched junction nucleotides: 9. Per the germline V gene, CDR1 is DFQATT and CDR2 is SNEGSKA (reference sequence).

This chain connects TRBV11-2 to TRBJ2-2, with D perhaps TRBD1 (6 bases). Looked up from germline, CDR1 is SGHAT and CDR2 is FQNNGV. The CDR3 sequence is 13 residues long. V gave up 5 bases and J gave up 8 bases, with 12 bases separating them. In DNA, the CDR3 is TGTGCCAGCAGCGGATACCAGGGGGGGGAGCTGTTTTTT. The encoded protein is CASSGYQGGELFF.

In this sample, this clonotype turned up many times. The V and J genes are TRBV20-1 and TRBJ2-5; 9 bases align to TRBD1. J was trimmed by 2 bases and V by 6 bases; bases with no gene match: 10. The V gene's germline CDR1 is DFQATT and CDR2 SNEGSKA (reference sequence). The CDR3 extends over 15 amino acids. In nucleotides, the CDR3 is TGCAGTGCCTTGAGGGACAGGGATGAACAAGAGACCCAGTACTTC. Its protein product is CSALRDRDEQETQYF.

This chain connects TRBV15 to TRBJ2-1; D is perhaps TRBD2 (6 bases). Germline V gene sequence: CDR1 LNHNV, CDR2 YYDKDF (reference sequence). The CDR3 has 17 amino acids. Between the trimmed V and J ends, which lost 4 bases and 4 bases, there was a span of 20 bases. The CDR3 loop is CATSITGRSGRYNEQFF. CDR3 in DNA: TGTGCCACCAGCATAACGGGACGTAGCGGTCGGTACAATGAGCAGTTCTTC. Complete variable domain (other parts from reference TRBV15 and TRBJ2-1): DAMVIQNPRYQVTQFGKPVTLSCSQTLNHNVMYWYQQKSSQAPKLLFHYYDKDFNNEADTPDNFQSRRPNTSFCFLDIRSPGLGDTAMYLCATSITGRSGRYNEQFFGPGTRLTVL.

The CDR3: CASSPRSGQPKGGYTF. The CDR3 DNA follows: TGTGCCAGCTCACCAAGGAGCGGACAGCCTAAGGGTGGCTACACCTTC. The chain employs TRBV18 and TRBJ1-2, with D possibly matching TRBD1 (6 bases). Trimming took 2 bases from V and 7 from J, leaving 20 bases between them. The CDR3 length is 16 residues. Germline-derived CDR1 and CDR2 are KGHSH and LQKENI.

This clonotype came up many times. CDR3 amino acids: CASSPTSEPYEQYF. The CDR3, as DNA: TGTGCCAGCAGTCCGACTAGCGAACCCTACGAGCAGTACTTC. This rearrangement joins TRBV2 to TRBJ2-7; 8 bases map to TRBD2. Germline V CDR1 and CDR2: SNHLY, FYNNEI. This CDR3 comprises 14 residues. Germline trimming cut 5 bases from V and 2 bases from J; bases unmatched to any gene: 5.

This clonotype was seen repeatedly, ten times or more. V and J are TRBV20-1 and TRBJ2-7; no clear D gene. The CDR3 sequence is 12 residues long. Germline-derived CDR1 and CDR2 are DFQATT and SNEGSKA (reference sequence). The germline V and J ends were trimmed by 0 bases and 6 bases, with 9 bases remaining between them. CDR3 nucleotides: TGCAGTGCTAGAGATCGCGGTAGCGAGCAGTACTTC. It translates to CSARDRGSEQYF.

This clonotype was detected only a few times. The rearrangement uses TRBV7-9 and TRBJ2-7; TRBD2 might be the D (7 bases). Trimming shortened V by 10 bases and J by 3 bases, and 19 bases separated the two germline ends. Germline-derived CDR1 and CDR2 are SEHNR and FQNEAQ (reference sequence). This CDR3 comprises 14 residues. CDR3 region: CAILGGGSRYEQYF. The CDR3 DNA reads as TGTGCCATCCTCGGGGGCGGGAGCCGCTACGAGCAGTACTTC.

The chain recombines TRBV4-1 with TRBJ1-2; D not certain. The CDR3 runs to 15 residues. Germline V gives CDR1 MGHRA, CDR2 YSYEKL. The V and J ends lost 0 bases and 5 bases respectively, with 13 bases between them. The CDR3 region is CASSQDRHALYGYTF. The CDR3 DNA follows: TGCGCCAGCAGCCAAGATCGACACGCGTTGTATGGCTACACCTTC.

The chain recombines TRBV27 with TRBJ1-1, with D perhaps matching TRBD1 (5 bases). This CDR3 is 11 amino acids long. CDR1 is MNHEY and CDR2 is SMNVEV in the germline V gene (reference sequence). Trimming pared 4 bases from V and 13 bases from J, leaving 13 bases between. As DNA, the CDR3 is TGTGCCAGCAGTTCGGGACCGACTTTTTTCTTT. Translation: CASSSGPTFFF.

This clonotype was seen repeatedly, ten times or more. The CDR3 DNA reads TGCAGTGCTAGAAGTCAGGTGAACACTGAAGCTTTCTTT. As protein: CSARSQVNTEAFF. The chain joins TRBV20-1 to TRBJ1-1; D ambiguous. Trimming cost V 2 bases and J 0 bases, with 7 bases left between them. Per the germline V gene, CDR1 is DFQATT and CDR2 is SNEGSKA (reference sequence). The CDR3 is 13 amino acids.

J is TRBJ2-7 and V is TRBV20-1; no clear D gene. CDR3 size: 15 residues. Trimming took off 4 bases at V and 0 bases at J, with 16 bases between the two ends. Germline loops: CDR1 DFQATT, CDR2 SNEGSKA (reference sequence). The DNA of the CDR3 is TGCAGTGCTAAGGGTGAAACGCGGAGCTCCTACGAGCAGTACTTC. It is translated as CSAKGETRSSYEQYF.

This clonotype was counted between two and nine times. The V gene is TRBV5-8, the J gene TRBJ1-1; 9 nucleotides line up with TRBD1. The germline V gene encodes CDR1 SGHTS and CDR2 YDEGEE. Losses at the gene ends were 3 bases for V and 4 bases for J; bases not matched to a gene: 7. The CDR3 runs to 15 residues. CDR3 nucleotides: TGTGCCAGCAGCTGGGGACAGGGAGGGGGCACTGAAGCTTTCTTT. Protein: CASSWGQGGGTEAFF.

This clonotype was seen many times. This chain joins TRBV20-1 and TRBJ1-1; D is ambiguous. V gave up 1 base and J gave up 0 bases, with 9 bases separating them. The CDR3 contains 14 residues. Germline loops: CDR1 DFQATT, CDR2 SNEGSKA (reference sequence). CDR3 residues: CSARGNTMNTEAFF. The CDR3 DNA is TGCAGTGCTAGAGGTAACACCATGAACACTGAAGCTTTCTTT.

This clonotype showed up just a few times. This chain uses TRBV20-1 with TRBJ2-6; D is possibly TRBD1 (5 bases). Germline lookup yields CDR1 DFQATT and CDR2 SNEGSKA (reference sequence). CDR3 length: 18 residues. V lost 3 bases and J 2 bases, leaving 20 bases between the germline ends. CDR3: CSARSVGLTGTGANVLTF. In DNA, the CDR3 is TGCAGTGCTAGGAGCGTAGGGTTAACAGGAACTGGGGCCAACGTCCTGACTTTC.

This CDR3 reads CASSLGGVLSPLHF. CDR3 in DNA: TGTGCCAGCAGTTTAGGCGGGGTTTTGTCACCCCTCCACTTT. This chain connects TRBV27 to TRBJ1-6; D uncertain. CDR3 size: 14 residues. V was pared by 2 bases and J by 10 bases, with 12 bases between. In germline, CDR1 is MNHEY, CDR2 SMNVEV (reference sequence).

This clonotype was observed many times. The chain recombines TRBV28 with TRBJ2-7; perhaps TRBD1 as D (5 bases). Germline V gene sequence: CDR1 MDHEN, CDR2 SYDVKM. Deletions cut 5 bases from V and 5 bases from J, with 16 bases between. This CDR3 is 14 amino acids long. CDR3 amino acids: CASSPSDSMNEQYF. The CDR3 nucleotides are TGTGCCAGCAGTCCTTCTGACAGTATGAACGAGCAGTACTTC.

The chain recombines TRBV7-9 with TRBJ2-7; TRBD1 agrees at 9 bases. The length of the CDR3 is 16 residues. Unmatched junction bases numbered 13, after V lost 5 bases and J lost 5 bases. Germline CDR1 is SEHNR and CDR2 is FQNEAQ (reference sequence). The CDR3 DNA follows: TGTGCCAGCAGCCCAACCTTAGGGACAGGGACGAACGAGCAGTACTTC. Amino acids: CASSPTLGTGTNEQYF.

The chain employs TRBV6-1 and TRBJ1-5, with D perhaps TRBD1 (5 bases). The germline V and J ends were trimmed by 6 bases and 1 base, with 13 bases remaining between them. Germline CDR1 MNHNS, CDR2 SASEGT. The CDR3 totals 15 residues. The CDR3 sequence is CASRAGSVSNQPQHF. The CDR3 DNA follows: TGTGCCAGCAGAGCAGGGTCGGTGAGCAATCAGCCCCAGCATTTT.

This sequence joins TRBV4-1 and TRBJ2-7; TRBD2 is a possible D gene (5 bases). The germline gives CDR1 MGHRA, CDR2 YSYEKL. V lost 1 base and J 9 bases, leaving 10 bases between the germline ends. The length of the CDR3 is 12 residues. The CDR3 here is CASSQVGVAQYF. CDR3 in DNA: TGCGCCAGCAGCCAAGTCGGGGTGGCGCAGTACTTC.